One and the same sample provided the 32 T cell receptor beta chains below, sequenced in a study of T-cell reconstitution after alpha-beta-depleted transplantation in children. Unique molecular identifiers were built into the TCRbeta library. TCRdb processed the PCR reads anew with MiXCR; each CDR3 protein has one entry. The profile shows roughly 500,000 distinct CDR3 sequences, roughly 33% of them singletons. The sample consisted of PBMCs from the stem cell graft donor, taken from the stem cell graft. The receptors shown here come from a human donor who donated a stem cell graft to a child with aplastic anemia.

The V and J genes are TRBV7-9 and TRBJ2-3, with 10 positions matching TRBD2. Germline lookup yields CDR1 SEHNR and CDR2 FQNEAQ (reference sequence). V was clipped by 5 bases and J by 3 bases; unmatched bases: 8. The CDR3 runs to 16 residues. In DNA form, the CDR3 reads TGTGCCAGCAGCCACCCCGGGACTAGCGTAACAGATACGCAGTATTTT. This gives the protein CASSHPGTSVTDTQYF.

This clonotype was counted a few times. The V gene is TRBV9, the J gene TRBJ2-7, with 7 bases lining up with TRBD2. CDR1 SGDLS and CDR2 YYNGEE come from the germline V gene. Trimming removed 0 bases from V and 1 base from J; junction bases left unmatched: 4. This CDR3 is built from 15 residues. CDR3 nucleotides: TGTGCCAGCAGCGTAGGGAATAGCGGGTCCTACGAGCAGTACTTC. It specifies CASSVGNSGSYEQYF. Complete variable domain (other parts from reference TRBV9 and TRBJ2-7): DSGVTQTPKHLITATGQRVTLRCSPRSGDLSVYWYQQSLDQGLQFLIQYYNGEERAKGNILERFSAQQFPDLHSELNLSSLELGDSALYFCASSVGNSGSYEQYFGPGTRLTVT.

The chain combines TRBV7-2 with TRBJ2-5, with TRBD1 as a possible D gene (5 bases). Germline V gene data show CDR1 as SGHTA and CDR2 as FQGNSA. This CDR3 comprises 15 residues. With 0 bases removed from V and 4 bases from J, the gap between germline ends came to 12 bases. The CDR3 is CASSLAAGSGETQYF. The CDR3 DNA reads TGTGCCAGCAGCTTAGCAGCAGGGTCTGGAGAGACCCAGTACTTC.

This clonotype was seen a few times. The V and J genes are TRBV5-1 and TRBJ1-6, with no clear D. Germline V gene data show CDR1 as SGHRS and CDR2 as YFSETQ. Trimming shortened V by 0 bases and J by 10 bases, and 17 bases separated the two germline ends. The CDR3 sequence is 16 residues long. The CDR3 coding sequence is TGCGCCAGCAGCTTGGACGACCTCCAGTCGACGTCACCCCTCCACTTT. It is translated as CASSLDDLQSTSPLHF.

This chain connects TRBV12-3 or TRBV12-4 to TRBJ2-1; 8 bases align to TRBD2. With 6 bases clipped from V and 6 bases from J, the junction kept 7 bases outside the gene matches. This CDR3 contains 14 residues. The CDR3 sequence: CASRRTSRLNEQFF. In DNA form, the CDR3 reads TGTGCCAGCAGGCGGACTAGCCGACTCAATGAGCAGTTCTTC.

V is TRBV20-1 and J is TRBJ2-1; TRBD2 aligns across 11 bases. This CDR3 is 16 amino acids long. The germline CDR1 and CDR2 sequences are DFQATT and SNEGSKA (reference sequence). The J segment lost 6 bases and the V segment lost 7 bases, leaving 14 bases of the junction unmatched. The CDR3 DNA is TGCAGTGTTAAGACTAGCGGGATAACCTTATCCAATGAGCAGTTCTTC. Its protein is CSVKTSGITLSNEQFF.

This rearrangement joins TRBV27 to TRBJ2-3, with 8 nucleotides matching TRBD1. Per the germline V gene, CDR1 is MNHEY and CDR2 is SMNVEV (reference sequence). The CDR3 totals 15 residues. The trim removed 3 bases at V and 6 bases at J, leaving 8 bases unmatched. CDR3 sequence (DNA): TGTGCCAGCAGTTTTCAGGGGGCGGTTTGGGATACGCAGTATTTT. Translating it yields CASSFQGAVWDTQYF.

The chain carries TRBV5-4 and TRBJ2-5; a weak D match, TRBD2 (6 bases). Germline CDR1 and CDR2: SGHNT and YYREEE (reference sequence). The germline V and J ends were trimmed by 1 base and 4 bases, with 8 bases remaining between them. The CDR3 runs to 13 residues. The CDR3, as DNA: TGTGCCAGCAGCTTGAAAGCGGGAGAGACCCAGTACTTC. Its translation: CASSLKAGETQYF.

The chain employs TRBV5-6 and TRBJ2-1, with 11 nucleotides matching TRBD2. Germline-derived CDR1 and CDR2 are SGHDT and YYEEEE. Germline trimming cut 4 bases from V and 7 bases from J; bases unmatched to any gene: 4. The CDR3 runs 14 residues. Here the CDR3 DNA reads TGTGCCAGCAGCGTGACTAGCGGGATAAATGAGCAGTTCTTC. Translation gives CASSVTSGINEQFF. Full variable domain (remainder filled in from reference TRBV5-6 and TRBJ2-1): DAGVTQSPTHLIKTRGQQVTLRCSPKSGHDTVSWYQQALGQGPQFIFQYYEEEERQRGNFPDRFSGHQFPNYSSELNVNALLLGDSALYLCASSVTSGINEQFFGPGTRLTVL.

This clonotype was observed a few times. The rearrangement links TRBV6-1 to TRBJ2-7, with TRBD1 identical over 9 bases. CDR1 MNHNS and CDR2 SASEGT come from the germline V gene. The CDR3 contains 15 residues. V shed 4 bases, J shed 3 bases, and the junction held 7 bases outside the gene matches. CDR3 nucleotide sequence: TGTGCCAGCAGTGCCGCCGGGACAGGGAACTACGAGCAGTACTTC. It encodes CASSAAGTGNYEQYF.

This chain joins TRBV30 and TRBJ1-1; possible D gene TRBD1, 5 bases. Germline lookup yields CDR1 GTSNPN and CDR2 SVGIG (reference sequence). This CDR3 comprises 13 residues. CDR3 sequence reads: CAGRGDMNTEAFF. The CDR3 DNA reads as TGTGCGGGACGTGGTGACATGAACACTGAAGCTTTCTTT.

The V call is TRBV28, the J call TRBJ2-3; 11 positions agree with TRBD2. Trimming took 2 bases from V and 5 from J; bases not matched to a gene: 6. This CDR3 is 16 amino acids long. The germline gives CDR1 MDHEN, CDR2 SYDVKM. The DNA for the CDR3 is TGTGCCAGCAGTTTAAATAGCGGGAGGGCCGGAGATACGCAGTATTTT. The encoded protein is CASSLNSGRAGDTQYF.

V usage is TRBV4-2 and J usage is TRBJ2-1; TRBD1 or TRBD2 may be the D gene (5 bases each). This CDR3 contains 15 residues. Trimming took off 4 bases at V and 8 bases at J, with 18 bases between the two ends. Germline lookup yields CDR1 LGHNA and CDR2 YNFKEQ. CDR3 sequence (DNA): TGTGCCAGCAGCCCGTCCGGGACCGAAGGGGATGAGCAGTTCTTC. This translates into CASSPSGTEGDEQFF.

CDR3 nucleotides: TGTGCCAGCAGCCTGGGACTAACCAATGAGCAGTTCTTC. It encodes CASSLGLTNEQFF. The rearrangement links TRBV11-3 to TRBJ2-1; 7 nucleotides match TRBD2. There are 13 residues in the CDR3. V was clipped by 5 bases and J by 6 bases; unmatched bases: 4. Per germline, CDR1 SGHNT and CDR2 YENEEA.

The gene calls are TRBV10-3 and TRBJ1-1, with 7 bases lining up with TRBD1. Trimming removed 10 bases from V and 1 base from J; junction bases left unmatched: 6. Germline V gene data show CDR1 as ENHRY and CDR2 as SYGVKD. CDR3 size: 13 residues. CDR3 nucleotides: TGTGCCACCAGCTGGGACAGGAACACTGAAGCTTTCTTT. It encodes CATSWDRNTEAFF.

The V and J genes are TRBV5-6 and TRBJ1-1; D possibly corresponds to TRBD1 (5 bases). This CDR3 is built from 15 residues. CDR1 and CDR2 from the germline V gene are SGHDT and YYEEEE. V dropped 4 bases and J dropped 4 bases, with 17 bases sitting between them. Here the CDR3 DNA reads TGTGCCAGCAGCCTGACAGAATTCGCCCGCACTGAAGCTTTCTTT. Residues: CASSLTEFARTEAFF.

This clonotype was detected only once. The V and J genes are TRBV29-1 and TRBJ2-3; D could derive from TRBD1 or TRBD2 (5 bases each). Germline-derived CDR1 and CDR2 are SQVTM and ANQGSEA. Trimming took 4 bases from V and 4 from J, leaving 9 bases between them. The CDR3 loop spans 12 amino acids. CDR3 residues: CSVAGAADTQYF. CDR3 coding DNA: TGCAGCGTTGCCGGGGCCGCAGATACGCAGTATTTT.

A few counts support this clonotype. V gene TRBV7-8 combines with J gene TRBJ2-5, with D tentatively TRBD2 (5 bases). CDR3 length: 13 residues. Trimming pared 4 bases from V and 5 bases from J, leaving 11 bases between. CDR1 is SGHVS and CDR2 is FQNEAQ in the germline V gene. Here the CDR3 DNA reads TGTGCCAGCAGCTCCGGGATAGTGGAGACCCAGTACTTC. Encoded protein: CASSSGIVETQYF.

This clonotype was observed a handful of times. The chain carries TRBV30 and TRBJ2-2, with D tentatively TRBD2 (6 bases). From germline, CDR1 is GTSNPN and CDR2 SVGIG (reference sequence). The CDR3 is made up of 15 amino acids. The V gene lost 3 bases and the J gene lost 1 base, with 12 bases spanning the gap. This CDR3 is CAWRGGLLNTGELFF. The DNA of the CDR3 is TGTGCCTGGAGGGGGGGTCTACTGAACACCGGGGAGCTGTTTTTT.

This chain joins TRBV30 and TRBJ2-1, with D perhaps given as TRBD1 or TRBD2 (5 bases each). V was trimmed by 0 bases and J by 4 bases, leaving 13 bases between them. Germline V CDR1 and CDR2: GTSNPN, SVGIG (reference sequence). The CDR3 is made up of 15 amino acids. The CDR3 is CAWSVRTREYNEQFF. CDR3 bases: TGTGCCTGGAGTGTCAGGACCAGGGAGTACAATGAGCAGTTCTTC.

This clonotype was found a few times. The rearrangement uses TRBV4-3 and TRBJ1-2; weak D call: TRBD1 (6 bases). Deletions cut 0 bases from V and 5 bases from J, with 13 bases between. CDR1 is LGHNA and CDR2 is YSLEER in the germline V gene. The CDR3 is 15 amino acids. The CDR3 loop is CASSQERDTRYGYTF. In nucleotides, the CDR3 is TGCGCCAGCAGCCAAGAGAGGGACACCAGATATGGCTACACCTTC.

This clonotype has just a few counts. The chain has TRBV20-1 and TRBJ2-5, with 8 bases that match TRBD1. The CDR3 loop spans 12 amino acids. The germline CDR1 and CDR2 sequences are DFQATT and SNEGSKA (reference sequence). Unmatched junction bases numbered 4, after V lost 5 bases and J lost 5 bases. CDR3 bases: TGCAGTGCTCCAGGGGGCGCGGAGACCCAGTACTTC. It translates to CSAPGGAETQYF.

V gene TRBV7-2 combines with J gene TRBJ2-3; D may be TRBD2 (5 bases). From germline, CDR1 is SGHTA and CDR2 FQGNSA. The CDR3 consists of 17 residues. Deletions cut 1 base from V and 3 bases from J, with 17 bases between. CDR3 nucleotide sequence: TGTGCCAGCAGCTTAGGCCCGCTGGCGGGTAAAACAGATACGCAGTATTTT. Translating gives CASSLGPLAGKTDTQYF.

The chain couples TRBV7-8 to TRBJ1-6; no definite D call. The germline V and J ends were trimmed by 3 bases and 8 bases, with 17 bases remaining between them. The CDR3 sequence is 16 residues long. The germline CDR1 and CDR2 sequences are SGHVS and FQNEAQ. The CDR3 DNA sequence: TGTGCCAGCAGCTTTAATCGCATGCTGGGAGATTCACCCCTCCACTTT. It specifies CASSFNRMLGDSPLHF.

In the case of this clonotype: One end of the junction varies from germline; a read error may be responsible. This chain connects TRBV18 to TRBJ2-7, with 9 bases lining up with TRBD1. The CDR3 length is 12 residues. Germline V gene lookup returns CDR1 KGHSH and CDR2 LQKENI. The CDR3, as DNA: TGTGCCAGCTCACCGGGACAGGGTCTATTGGACTTC. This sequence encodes CASSPGQGLLDF.

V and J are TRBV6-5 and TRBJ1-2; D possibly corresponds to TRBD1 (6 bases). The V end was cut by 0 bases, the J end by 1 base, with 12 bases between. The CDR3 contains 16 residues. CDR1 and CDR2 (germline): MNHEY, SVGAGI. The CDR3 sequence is CASSYSKGTHNYGYTF. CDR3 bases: TGTGCCAGCAGTTACTCGAAAGGGACACATAACTATGGCTACACCTTC.

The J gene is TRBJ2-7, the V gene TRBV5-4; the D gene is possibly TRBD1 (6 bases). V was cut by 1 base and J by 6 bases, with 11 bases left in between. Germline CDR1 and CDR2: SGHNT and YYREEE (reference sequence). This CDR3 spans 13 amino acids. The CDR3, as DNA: TGTGCCAGCAGCTTGACAGGGCTAGGCGAGCAGTACTTC. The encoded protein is CASSLTGLGEQYF.

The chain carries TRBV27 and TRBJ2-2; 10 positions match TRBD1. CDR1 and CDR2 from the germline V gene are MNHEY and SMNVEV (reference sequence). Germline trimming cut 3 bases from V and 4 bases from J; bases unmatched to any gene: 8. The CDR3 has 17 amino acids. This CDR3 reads CASSLNRDRGITGELFF. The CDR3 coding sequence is TGTGCCAGCAGTTTGAATAGGGACAGGGGTATCACCGGGGAGCTGTTTTTT.

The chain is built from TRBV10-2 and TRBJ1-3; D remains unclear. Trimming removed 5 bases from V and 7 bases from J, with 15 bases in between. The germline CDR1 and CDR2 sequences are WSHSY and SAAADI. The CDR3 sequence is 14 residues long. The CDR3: CASSPLTIRNTIYF. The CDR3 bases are TGCGCCAGCAGTCCTCTCACTATACGGAACACCATATATTTT.

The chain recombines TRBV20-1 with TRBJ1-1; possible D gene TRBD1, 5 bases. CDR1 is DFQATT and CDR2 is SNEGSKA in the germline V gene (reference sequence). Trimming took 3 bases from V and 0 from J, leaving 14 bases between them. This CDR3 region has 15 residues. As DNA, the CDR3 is TGCAGTGCTAGGGGCGGGGGGGACCTGAACACTGAAGCTTTCTTT. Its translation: CSARGGGDLNTEAFF.

For the CDR3, the DNA is TGTGCCTGGAGTCGGTTCGGCGAAAAACTGTTTTTT. Translated: CAWSRFGEKLFF. The chain has TRBV30 and TRBJ1-4; D not certain. Germline V CDR1 and CDR2: GTSNPN, SVGIG (reference sequence). The CDR3 contains 12 residues. V lost 2 bases, J lost 8 bases, and 9 bases lay in between.

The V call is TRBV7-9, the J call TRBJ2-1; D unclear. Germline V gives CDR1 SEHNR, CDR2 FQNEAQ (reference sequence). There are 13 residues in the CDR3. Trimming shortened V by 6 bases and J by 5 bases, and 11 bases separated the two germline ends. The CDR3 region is CASSSVKNNEQFF. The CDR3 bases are TGTGCCAGCAGTTCGGTCAAGAACAATGAGCAGTTCTTC.